These 4 T cell receptor beta chains originate from one sample sequenced in a study of beta chain features in type 1 diabetes. Investigators reverse transcribed all isolated RNA, so they sequenced expressed TCRB transcripts. The method was immunoSEQ multiplex PCR; TCRdb's version includes in-frame clones alone and lacks a portion of them. Here the sample spans 300,000 to 350,000 clones, less than 9.5% being singletons. Sequencing used central memory CD4+ T cells from blood. Receptor source: a woman between 18 and 30 years old in good health.

This clone was seen at least ten times. The chain has TRBV6-5 and TRBJ1-4; D gene uncertain. V dropped 6 bases and J dropped 7 bases, with 18 bases sitting between them. The CDR3 is 15 residues long. Per the germline V gene, CDR1 is MNHEY and CDR2 is SVGAGI. CDR3 protein: CASSLDRGPFEKLFF. The DNA for the CDR3 is TGTGCCAGCAGCTTAGACCGTGGTCCCTTTGAAAAACTGTTTTTT.

This clone was detected many times. The same CDR3 arises from other DNA sequences in this sample as well. The chain's CDR3 is CASSLGLAEETQYF. The CDR3 DNA reads TGTGCCAGCAGCTTGGGACTAGCGGAAGAGACCCAGTACTTC. The V gene is TRBV11-2, the J gene TRBJ2-5, with TRBD2 matching 11 bases. Germline V gene lookup returns CDR1 SGHAT and CDR2 FQNNGV. After removal of 3 bases from V and 3 bases from J, the junction contained 0 bases not matched to a gene. This CDR3 is built from 14 residues.

V gene TRBV28 combines with J gene TRBJ2-6; D ambiguous. V was trimmed by 4 bases and J by 0 bases, leaving 13 bases between them. The CDR3 consists of 17 residues. Germline-derived CDR1 and CDR2 are MDHEN and SYDVKM. The CDR3 is CASSSGSLPSGANVLTF. The CDR3 DNA follows: TGTGCCAGCAGTTCCGGTTCCCTTCCCTCTGGGGCCAACGTCCTGACTTTC.

This clone was detected ten times or more. The chain links TRBV7-2 to TRBJ2-6; TRBD2 matches 7 bases. The CDR3 has 16 amino acids. The germline V gene has CDR1 SGHTA and CDR2 FQGNSA. V lost 1 base, J lost 2 bases, and 2 bases stayed unmatched. The CDR3 is CASSLEAGAGANVLTF. DNA of the CDR3: TGTGCCAGCAGCTTAGAGGCGGGAGCTGGGGCCAACGTCCTGACTTTC.